The source of this T cell receptor beta chain is a study of T cell repertoires in cytomegalovirus infection. In the study overall: Shared public TCR beta signatures pointed to both CMV infection and a matching HLA type.

A single record per CDR3 protein comes from TCRdb applying MiXCR to the reads. The sample holds fewer than 700,000 distinct CDR3 sequences, approximately 24% seen once. This clonotype showed up just a few times. What it binds is unknown. The CDR3 spans 15 residues. CDR1 and CDR2 from the germline V gene are MDHEN and SYDVKM. Trimming cost V 3 bases and J 6 bases; bases outside gene matches: 9. Study results and limitations: CMV-specific HLA-C-restricted TCR beta clonotypes dominated the ex vivo response. Cumulative frequency (of public TCR beta family members) identified carriers of CMV plus the relevant HLA.

The receptor was isolated from a human donor in good health (CMV status not recorded). Some clones in this sample may be carry-over from other donors' samples. Sequenced sample: CD8+ T cells from PBMCs. V usage is TRBV28 and J usage is TRBJ1-1; 8 bases line up with TRBD1. The CDR3 DNA follows: TGTGCCAGCAGTTTCTCGGCAGGGGGCGAGGCTGAAGCTTTCTTT. The encoded protein is CASSFSAGGEAEAFF.